This TCR beta chain was obtained from a study of T-cell memory formation after mild COVID-19. TCRdb fed the 5' RACE reads into MiXCR, producing one record per CDR3 protein. Here the sample spans about 400,000 distinct CDR3 sequences, roughly 18% being singletons. There are 15 residues in the CDR3. Trimming removed 4 bases at V and 6 bases at J, with 18 bases between. Germline-derived CDR1 and CDR2 are SGHVS and FNYEAQ. The chain has TRBV7-6 and TRBJ2-5; the D call may be TRBD1 or TRBD2 (5 bases each). The sequenced sample was PBMCs or a T cell subset sorted from them (not recorded which). The TCR comes from a man aged 18-30 years who had mild COVID-19 (a few samples of this study predate the infection). Cell type and time point are not known. The CDR3 protein is CASSSTGTSGKTQYF. The CDR3 DNA reads as TGTGCCAGCAGCTCTACCGGGACCTCAGGGAAGACCCAGTACTTC.